The rows below give T cell receptor beta chains drawn from one sample of a study of shared clonotypes between healthy human individuals. Method: immunoSEQ multiplex PCR; TCRdb's copy keeps in-frame clones and lacks some. The sample contains 780,000 or so clones, 72% of which appear only once. Source material: memory CD4+ T cells sorted from blood. The receptors here all came from a woman between 25 and 40 years old in good health. CDR3s include the opening cysteine and the closing phenylalanine or tryptophan. The D gene is left open where the match is weak. For some rows the clone size is stated as once, few or many, or as a class when expanded; others skip it.

>TRBV9|TRBJ2-1|TRBD1|-
CASSAQGGSYNEQFF
TGTGCCAGCAGCGCACAGGGGGGATCCTACAATGAGCAGTTCTTC
>TRBV6-6|TRBJ2-1|-|-
CASNEAGSEQFF
TGTGCCAGCAACGAAGCGGGTTCTGAGCAGTTCTTC
>TRBV19|TRBJ1-4|-|few
CASTQDNSEKLFF
TGTGCCAGTACCCAGGATAATAGCGAAAAACTGTTTTTT
>TRBV5-4|TRBJ1-1|TRBD1|-
CASSSVQGVVTEAFF
TGTGCCAGCAGCTCCGTTCAGGGGGTGGTTACTGAAGCTTTCTTT
>TRBV19|TRBJ2-7|TRBD1|-
CASSDGTGGPYEQYF
TGTGCCAGTAGTGACGGGACAGGAGGTCCCTACGAGCAGTACTTC
>TRBV4-1|TRBJ2-5|TRBD2|few
CASSQALAGGPETQYF
TGCGCCAGCAGCCAAGCTCTAGCGGGAGGGCCAGAGACCCAGTACTTC
>TRBV11-2|TRBJ2-7|TRBD1|many
CASSNTGVYEQYF
TGTGCCAGCAGCAATACAGGGGTTTACGAGCAGTACTTC
>TRBV29-1|TRBJ1-4|TRBD1|-
CSVAKTGVSEKLFF
TGCAGCGTCGCCAAGACAGGGGTCTCGGAAAAACTGTTTTTT
>TRBV28|TRBJ2-7|-|-
CASRAAGSFGEQYF
TGTGCCAGCAGGGCGGCGGGGAGTTTTGGCGAGCAGTACTTC
>TRBV5-6|TRBJ2-1|-|-
CASRGDFYNEQFF
TGTGCCAGCAGGGGGGATTTTTACAATGAGCAGTTCTTC
>TRBV21-1|TRBJ2-7|-|few
CASSSPPGTAHYEQYF
TGTGCCAGCAGCTCGCCTCCCGGGACAGCACACTACGAGCAGTACTTC
>TRBV28|TRBJ2-2|-|-
CASSHGVEGELFF
TGTGCCAGCAGCCATGGGGTGGAGGGGGAGCTGTTTTTT
>TRBV2|TRBJ2-7|TRBD2|many
CASRLAGGGYEQYF
TGTGCCAGCAGACTAGCGGGAGGTGGGTACGAGCAGTACTTC
>TRBV2|TRBJ1-5|-|-
CASSENPGNAQPQHF
TGTGCCAGCAGTGAGAATCCAGGGAATGCTCAGCCCCAGCATTTT
>TRBV2|TRBJ2-7|TRBD2|-
CASKAGEIYEQYF
TGTGCCAGCAAGGCGGGAGAAATCTACGAGCAGTACTTC
>TRBV6-6|TRBJ1-3|-|many
CASSNHPSSGNTIYF
TGTGCCAGCAGTAACCATCCAAGCTCTGGAAACACCATATATTTT
>TRBV30|TRBJ2-7|-|once
CAWRGAVSSYEQYF
TGTGCCTGGAGGGGCGCTGTGAGCTCCTACGAGCAGTACTTC
>TRBV9|TRBJ1-5|-|-
CASSSRPVNQPQHF
TGTGCCAGCAGCTCCAGGCCGGTCAATCAGCCCCAGCATTTT
>TRBV5-1|TRBJ1-4|-|-
CASHLGGRTNEKLFF
TGCGCCAGCCACTTGGGAGGGCGAACTAATGAAAAACTGTTTTTT
>TRBV2|TRBJ1-5|-|-
CASRLQGAPPQHF
TGTGCCAGCAGGCTACAGGGCGCACCGCCCCAGCATTTT
>TRBV5-1|TRBJ2-7|-|-
CASSLALVRSHEQYF
TGCGCCAGCAGCCTCGCGCTAGTTCGATCCCACGAGCAGTACTTC
>TRBV11-2|TRBJ2-3|-|-
CASSLGAFDSDTQYF
TGTGCCAGCAGCTTAGGGGCATTCGATAGCGATACGCAGTATTTT
>TRBV5-4|TRBJ1-1|-|-
CASSLVGGFNTEAFF
TGTGCCAGCAGCTTGGTCGGGGGATTCAACACTGAAGCTTTCTTT
>TRBV28|TRBJ2-3|-|-
CASSLIPGHDIPDTQYF
TGTGCCAGCAGTTTGATCCCGGGACATGACATTCCAGATACGCAGTATTTT